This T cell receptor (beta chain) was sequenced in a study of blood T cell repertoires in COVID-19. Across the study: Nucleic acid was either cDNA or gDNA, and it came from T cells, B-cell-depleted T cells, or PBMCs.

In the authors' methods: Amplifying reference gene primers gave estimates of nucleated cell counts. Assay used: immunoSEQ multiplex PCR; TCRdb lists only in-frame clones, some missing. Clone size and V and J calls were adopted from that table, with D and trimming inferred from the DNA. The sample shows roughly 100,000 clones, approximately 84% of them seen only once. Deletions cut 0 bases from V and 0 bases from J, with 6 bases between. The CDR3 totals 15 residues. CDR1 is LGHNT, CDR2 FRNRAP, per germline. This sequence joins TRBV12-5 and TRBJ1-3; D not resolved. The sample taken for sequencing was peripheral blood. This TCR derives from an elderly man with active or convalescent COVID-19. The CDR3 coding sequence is TGTGCTAGTGGTTTGGTTGGAGCCTCTGGAAACACCATATATTTT. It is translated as CASGLVGASGNTIYF.